This T cell receptor beta chain came from a study of PD-L1 blockade in urothelial cancer. Profiling relied on immunoSEQ multiplex PCR, and the TCRdb table lists in-frame clones only, not all of them. The sample has tens of thousands of clones, roughly 76% seen once. Germline V gene sequence: CDR1 SGHKS, CDR2 YYEKEE (reference sequence). The CDR3 has 13 residues. V lost 4 bases to trimming and J lost 3 bases; unmatched junction nucleotides: 2. Time point: pretreatment peripheral blood. The sequence derives from a man between 65 and 85 years old with urothelial cancer. The chain has TRBV5-5 and TRBJ2-7; 9 nucleotides align to TRBD1. The sequenced sample was PBMCs, obtained around atezolizumab (anti-PD-L1) treatment. Here the CDR3 DNA reads TGTGCCAGCAGCCGGGGACAGGGCTACGAGCAGTACTTC. This codes for CASSRGQGYEQYF.